This T cell receptor (beta chain) appears in the sequencing data of a study of T cells in Graves' hyperthyroidism and ophthalmopathy. Study-wide results and limits: Ophthalmopathy was predicted by the model a median of 6.5 months ahead of onset.

No progression to ophthalmopathy during 18 months of follow-up defined stable disease. On this clonotype: Antigen specificity is unknown.

Regions amplified from RNA transcripts were the TCR beta CDR3 regions. First-round RT-PCR targeting the TCR CDR3 was performed with the HTBI primer set. Each CDR3 protein is one row after TCRdb ran MiXCR on the multiplex PCR reads. The table has approximately 590,000 distinct CDR3 sequences, about 45% seen once. The receptor comes from a young woman with Graves' hyperthyroidism. The sequenced sample was peripheral blood or thyroid tissue (not recorded which).

DNA for the CDR3: TGTGCCAGCAGTGCCCTCTCTAATGAAAAACTGTTTTTT. This encodes CASSALSNEKLFF. The chain uses TRBV9 and TRBJ1-4; no definite D call. V was clipped by 5 bases and J by 3 bases, with 8 bases between them. CDR1 is SGDLS, CDR2 YYNGEE, per germline. This CDR3 is built from 13 residues.